This passage covers 25 T cell receptor beta chains from one sample sequenced in a study of T cell responses to AZD1222 COVID-19 vaccine. Sequencing was performed with immunoSEQ multiplex PCR; in TCRdb, only in-frame clones are kept and a portion is missing. Among some 130,000 clones listed, roughly 82% were seen once. The material sequenced was peripheral blood, taken on day 0 of AZD1222 vaccination. The source of these receptors is an adult in good health.

The gene calls are TRBV15 and TRBJ1-2; D remains ambiguous. With 0 bases removed from V and 6 bases from J, the gap between germline ends came to 17 bases. The CDR3 consists of 16 residues. Per germline, CDR1 LNHNV and CDR2 YYDKDF (reference sequence). This CDR3 reads CATSRDRLASTNGYTF. CDR3 sequence (DNA): TGTGCCACCAGCAGAGATAGGTTGGCTAGTACTAATGGCTACACCTTC.

The J gene is TRBJ2-7, the V gene TRBV29-1; 9 nucleotides agree with TRBD1. The CDR3 contains 13 residues. The J segment lost 7 bases and the V segment lost 4 bases, leaving 8 bases of the junction unmatched. Germline values: CDR1 SQVTM, CDR2 ANQGSEA. The CDR3 DNA reads TGCAGCGTTGTTACAGGGGGCGCGGGGGAGCAGTACTTC. This codes for CSVVTGGAGEQYF.

The chain is built from TRBV27 and TRBJ2-7; the match to TRBD1 covers 9 bases. V lost 6 bases, J lost 3 bases, and 9 bases stayed unmatched. The V gene's germline CDR1 is MNHEY and CDR2 SMNVEV (reference sequence). The CDR3 runs to 15 residues. The CDR3 DNA follows: TGTGCCAGCAGCTCGACCGGGACAGGGCTCTACGAGCAGTACTTC. This encodes CASSSTGTGLYEQYF.

The V gene is TRBV29-1, the J gene TRBJ2-1, with 7 nucleotides matching TRBD1. Germline assignment: CDR1 SQVTM and CDR2 ANQGSEA. The CDR3 spans 14 residues. Here the CDR3 DNA reads TGCAGTTTCAAGGGACAGCGAAACTACAATGAGCAGTTCTTC. Its protein is CSFKGQRNYNEQFF.

The CDR3 DNA sequence: TGTGCCAGCAGCCAGACAAATTATCAGCCCCAGCATTTT. This encodes CASSQTNYQPQHF. The V and J genes are TRBV6-5 and TRBJ1-5; unclear D gene. Trimming shortened V by 6 bases and J by 5 bases, and 11 bases separated the two germline ends. In germline, CDR1 is MNHEY, CDR2 SVGAGI. The CDR3 is 13 residues long.

The rearrangement uses TRBV5-1 and TRBJ2-1; no clear D. The V end was cut by 0 bases, the J end by 8 bases, with 9 bases between. The CDR3 is made up of 13 amino acids. CDR1 and CDR2 (germline): SGHRS, YFSETQ. Written as DNA, the CDR3 is TGCGCCAGCAGCTTGGAGTACAGCTATGAGCAGTTCTTC. Amino acid sequence: CASSLEYSYEQFF.

The chain carries TRBV3-1 (or the pseudogene TRBV3-2) and TRBJ2-3; maybe TRBD2 (5 bases). The CDR3 consists of 13 residues. V gave up 4 bases and J gave up 6 bases, with 11 bases separating them. Per the germline V gene, CDR1 is LGHDT and CDR2 is YNNKEL (reference sequence). In DNA form, the CDR3 reads TGTGCCAGCAGCCCCTCGGGGAGTGATACGCAGTATTTT. This sequence encodes CASSPSGSDTQYF.

This chain links TRBV11-1 with TRBJ1-2; 7 bases line up with TRBD1. Per germline, CDR1 SGHAT and CDR2 FQDESV (reference sequence). The CDR3 runs to 13 residues. Trimming removed 6 bases from V and 2 bases from J; junction bases left unmatched: 3. The CDR3 nucleotides read TGTGCCAGCAGAGGGGGACAGAACTATGGCTACACCTTC. This sequence encodes CASRGGQNYGYTF.

The chain joins TRBV18 to TRBJ1-2; 10 bases align to TRBD1. CDR3 size: 16 residues. V was clipped by 3 bases and J by 5 bases; unmatched bases: 9. Germline V lookup: CDR1 KGHSH, CDR2 LQKENI. In DNA form, the CDR3 reads TGTGCCAGCTCACCTGATATGGGACAGGGGAAGTATGGCTACACCTTC. It is translated as CASSPDMGQGKYGYTF.

The chain carries TRBV6-5 and TRBJ1-1; tentatively, D is TRBD1 (6 bases). In germline, CDR1 is MNHEY, CDR2 SVGAGI. The length of the CDR3 is 12 residues. The ends were cut back, 6 bases at V and 11 bases at J, with 16 bases in the middle. CDR3 amino acids: CASSFRGQVAFF. CDR3 in DNA: TGTGCCAGCAGCTTCCGGGGGCAGGTGGCTTTCTTT.

As regards this clone: One end of the junction is discordant with germline, which a read error may explain. This rearrangement joins TRBV29-1 to TRBJ1-2; D gene uncertain. Germline CDR1 reads SQVTM; CDR2 reads ANQGSEA. The CDR3 spans 9 residues. The CDR3 coding sequence is TGCAGCGTCGAAGATGGCTACACCTTC. Amino acids: CSVEDGYTF.

The genes are TRBV12-3 or TRBV12-4 and TRBJ1-2; tentatively, D is TRBD1 (5 bases). Trimming left V 7 bases short and J 4 bases short, with 13 bases between. This CDR3 region has 13 residues. In DNA, the CDR3 is TGTGCCAGCACCCGGTTACAGGCCTATGGCTACACCTTC. Amino acid sequence: CASTRLQAYGYTF.

The chain links TRBV19 to TRBJ1-5; D is perhaps TRBD1 (6 bases). V lost 4 bases and J lost 6, with 22 bases in between. The CDR3 totals 17 residues. Germline V CDR1 and CDR2: LNHDA, SQIVND (reference sequence). In DNA, the CDR3 is TGTGCCAGTAGTAAATACAGGGTGACCAACTCCGGTCAGCCCCAGCATTTT. Protein product: CASSKYRVTNSGQPQHF. Full variable domain (missing parts from reference TRBV19 and TRBJ1-5): DGGITQSPKYLFRKEGQNVTLSCEQNLNHDAMYWYRQDPGQGLRLIYYSQIVNDFQKGDIAEGYSVSREKKESFPLTVTSAQKNPTAFYLCASSKYRVTNSGQPQHFGDGTRLSIL.

The chain combines TRBV6-5 with TRBJ2-1; 9 bases are a match to TRBD2. Germline values: CDR1 MNHEY, CDR2 SVGAGI. The CDR3 has 12 residues. The trim removed 9 bases at V and 10 bases at J, leaving 7 bases unmatched. The CDR3, as DNA: TGTGCCAGTATTAGCGGGGGTGGGGAGCAGTTCTTC. Translating it yields CASISGGGEQFF.

The J gene is TRBJ1-3, the V gene TRBV28, with 7 bases fitting TRBD1. V lost 5 bases and J lost 4; bases outside the gene matches: 5. Germline lookup yields CDR1 MDHEN and CDR2 SYDVKM. This CDR3 is 14 amino acids long. CDR3 amino acids: CASSIRQGGNTIYF. In DNA form, the CDR3 reads TGTGCCAGCAGTATCCGACAGGGAGGAAACACCATATATTTT.

The V call is TRBV4-2, the J call TRBJ1-2; maybe TRBD1 (5 bases). CDR3 length: 17 amino acids. Germline CDR1 LGHNA, CDR2 YNFKEQ. Trimming shortened V by 0 bases and J by 6 bases, and 20 bases separated the two germline ends. The CDR3 is CASSQEFRVGEGHGYTF. The CDR3 region has the DNA TGTGCCAGCAGCCAAGAGTTCCGGGTTGGGGAGGGACATGGCTACACCTTC.

The chain links TRBV5-1 to TRBJ1-2; D uncertain. The CDR3 has 15 amino acids. Trimming took off 0 bases at V and 2 bases at J, with 11 bases between the two ends. In germline, CDR1 is SGHRS, CDR2 YFSETQ. In nucleotides, the CDR3 is TGCGCCAGCAGCTTGGAGGTACAACCCAACTATGGCTACACCTTC. This gives the protein CASSLEVQPNYGYTF.

The genes are TRBV5-1 and TRBJ2-3; D is unclear. CDR3 length equals 14 residues. Trimming left V 7 bases short and J 5 bases short, with 17 bases between. The germline CDR1 and CDR2 sequences are SGHRS and YFSETQ. This CDR3 is CASGVYVDGDTQYF. The CDR3 region has the DNA TGCGCCAGCGGAGTATACGTGGACGGAGATACGCAGTATTTT.

The chain couples TRBV5-4 to TRBJ1-1, with a tentative D call TRBD1 (5 bases). From germline, CDR1 is SGHNT and CDR2 YYREEE (reference sequence). This CDR3 has 15 residues. The V end lost 4 bases, the J end lost 0 bases, and 13 bases lay between the germline ends. The CDR3 nucleotides read TGTGCCAGCAGCGGGCCGGGACGGCTGAACACTGAAGCTTTCTTT. As protein: CASSGPGRLNTEAFF.

The rearrangement joins TRBV28 to TRBJ2-5; 9 bases map to TRBD1. CDR1 is MDHEN and CDR2 is SYDVKM in the germline V gene. The V and J ends lost 6 bases and 4 bases, in that order; junction bases with no gene match: 6. The CDR3 has 14 amino acids. The DNA for the CDR3 is TGTGCCAGCAGGGAACAGGGGGCCAGAGAGACCCAGTACTTC. Its protein is CASREQGARETQYF.

The CDR3 bases are TGTGCCAGCAGCAAAACTCAATCTGGGGCCAACGTCCTGACTTTC. This sequence encodes CASSKTQSGANVLTF. The rearrangement joins TRBV28 to TRBJ2-6; no clear D. Looked up from germline, CDR1 is MDHEN and CDR2 is SYDVKM. Trimming took off 6 bases at V and 1 base at J, with 10 bases between the two ends. CDR3 length: 15 amino acids.

This chain uses TRBV13 with TRBJ2-2; D remains ambiguous. CDR3 size: 19 residues. CDR1 is PRHDT, CDR2 FYEKMQ, per germline (reference sequence). V lost 8 bases to trimming and J lost 0 bases, with 25 bases between them. CDR3 DNA: TGTGCCAGCCGCAATAGCTTAAGCTGGGGTCAACCGAACACCGGGGAGCTGTTTTTT. As protein: CASRNSLSWGQPNTGELFF.

The chain combines TRBV28 with TRBJ2-7; D uncertain. CDR1 is MDHEN, CDR2 SYDVKM, per germline. The CDR3 spans 15 residues. Trimming left V 3 bases short and J 5 bases short, with 17 bases between. The CDR3 loop reads CASSFAPKAPNEQYF. The CDR3 DNA is TGTGCCAGCAGTTTTGCCCCAAAGGCGCCTAACGAGCAGTACTTC.

The rearrangement joins TRBV27 to TRBJ2-7; no clear D gene. The length of the CDR3 is 13 residues. V was trimmed by 7 bases and J by 0 bases, leaving 10 bases between them. Germline CDR1 is MNHEY and CDR2 is SMNVEV (reference sequence). The chain's CDR3 is CASTPLDSYEQYF. DNA for the CDR3: TGTGCCAGCACCCCGCTGGACTCCTACGAGCAGTACTTC.

This chain uses TRBV11-2 with TRBJ2-3, with no clear D. CDR1 and CDR2 from the germline V gene are SGHAT and FQNNGV. This CDR3 spans 12 amino acids. Trimming pared 9 bases from V and 7 bases from J, leaving 14 bases between. The CDR3 region is CASTPVGYTQYF. Written as DNA, the CDR3 is TGTGCCAGTACCCCGGTGGGGTATACGCAGTATTTT. Complete variable domain (other parts from reference TRBV11-2 and TRBJ2-3): EAGVAQSPRYKIIEKRQSVAFWCNPISGHATLYWYQQILGQGPKLLIQFQNNGVVDDSQLPKDRFSAERLKGVDSTLKIQPAKLEDSAVYLCASTPVGYTQYFGPGTRLTVL.